A single sample is the source of the 20 T cell receptor delta chains below, sequenced in a study of Vδ1+ human thymocytes. Extracted RNA was reverse transcribed into cDNA. CDR3 amplicons came from multiplex PCR with pooled V-gene forward and constant-region reverse primers. TCRdb re-processed the multiplex PCR reads via CATT. The data show about 55,000 delta-chain clones, approximately 15% seen once. The antigens for these receptors are not known. Study findings and constraints: In the thymus, TRG and TRD repertoires looked highly polyclonal with Gaussian CDR3 lengths.

Sequencing was done on a sample of Vdelta1+ gamma-delta thymocytes from the thymus. The subset here: FACS-sorted CD3+ TCRalphabeta- TCRVdelta1+ TCRVdelta2- thymocytes. Receptors originate from a boy under three years old who had congenital heart surgery.

The chain couples TRDV1 to TRDJ1, with 13 bases matching TRDD3. J gave up 0 bases and V 1 base, and 20 bases lay outside the gene matches. This CDR3 has 23 amino acids. CDR1 is TSWWSYY and CDR2 is QGS in the germline V gene. CDR3 sequence: CALGERAWAPLLGDTRYTDKLIF. In nucleotides, the CDR3 is TGTGCTCTTGGGGAACGGGCTTGGGCGCCCCTACTGGGGGATACGCGGTACACCGATAAACTCATCTTT.

The chain couples TRDV1 to TRDJ1; D may be TRDD2 (9 bases). Germline-derived CDR1 and CDR2 are TSWWSYY and QGS. Trimming took off 3 bases at V and 0 bases at J, with 35 bases between the two ends. This CDR3 contains 23 residues. CDR3 in DNA: TGTGCTCTTGGGGATAGGATTCCCTTCCTACTTATATCTGGGGGAGAGTACACCGATAAACTCATCTTT. It is translated as CALGDRIPFLLISGGEYTDKLIF.

J is TRDJ1 and V is TRDV1, with 11 positions matching TRDD3. Germline-derived CDR1 and CDR2 are TSWWSYY and QGS. The CDR3 is made up of 24 amino acids. Trimming removed 1 base from V and 0 bases from J; junction bases left unmatched: 25. CDR3 DNA: TGTGCTCTTGGGGAACAGATGCCCTACTGGTACTGGGGGATAAATTGGGAATACACCGATAAACTCATCTTT. Amino acids: CALGEQMPYWYWGINWEYTDKLIF.

The chain recombines TRDV1 with TRDJ1; TRDD3 is a possible D gene (9 bases). The CDR3 length is 20 residues. CDR1 TSWWSYY and CDR2 QGS come from the germline V gene. V lost 4 bases and J lost 0, with 27 bases in between. The CDR3 is CALGALPTGDTRWYTDKLIF. CDR3 nucleotide sequence: TGTGCTCTTGGGGCGCTTCCTACGGGGGATACACGCTGGTACACCGATAAACTCATCTTT.

This clone turned up a few times. This chain connects TRDV1 to TRDJ1, with D perhaps given as TRDD2 or TRDD3 (8 bases each). The CDR3 is 19 amino acids. The ends were cut back, 1 base at V and 6 bases at J, with 27 bases in the middle. CDR1 TSWWSYY and CDR2 QGS come from the germline V gene. In DNA form, the CDR3 reads TGTGCTCTTGGGGAACGATGTTGCTTCCTACGACTGGGGGCCAATAAACTCATCTTT. The encoded protein is CALGERCCFLRLGANKLIF.

This clone was observed a few times. This rearrangement joins TRDV1 to TRDJ1; 12 nucleotides line up with TRDD3. There are 17 residues in the CDR3. Germline-derived CDR1 and CDR2 are TSWWSYY and QGS. The V gene end was trimmed by 2 bases and the J gene end by 1 base; junction bases not matched to a gene: 5. The CDR3 is CALGEIPGGYATDKLIF. The CDR3, as DNA: TGTGCTCTTGGGGAAATACCTGGGGGATACGCCACCGATAAACTCATCTTT.

This clone was counted a few times. The chain joins TRDV1 to TRDJ1; 9 bases match TRDD3. This CDR3 spans 19 amino acids. With 2 bases clipped from V and 0 bases from J, the junction kept 13 bases outside the gene matches. The germline CDR1 and CDR2 sequences are TSWWSYY and QGS. CDR3 in amino acids: CALGESSYVGIRYTDKLIF. In DNA form, the CDR3 reads TGTGCTCTTGGGGAATCGTCCTACGTGGGGATACGCTACACCGATAAACTCATCTTT.

This clone was picked up a small number of times. This rearrangement joins TRDV1 to TRDJ1, with D perhaps matching TRDD3 (6 bases). CDR1 TSWWSYY and CDR2 QGS come from the germline V gene. The CDR3 covers 22 residues. V lost 1 base and J 0 bases, leaving 30 bases between the germline ends. The CDR3 loop reads CALGEPRSDRIRATGYTDKLIF. For the CDR3, the DNA is TGTGCTCTTGGGGAACCCCGATCCGACCGCATCCGAGCTACTGGGTACACCGATAAACTCATCTTT.

This clone was seen a handful of times. This chain joins TRDV1 and TRDJ1, with D perhaps being TRDD2 or TRDD3 (6 bases each). The length of the CDR3 is 21 residues. The germline V gene encodes CDR1 TSWWSYY and CDR2 QGS. V was clipped by 2 bases and J by 0 bases, with 28 bases between them. The CDR3 here is CALGESVLLGGDGCYTDKLIF. The CDR3 DNA follows: TGTGCTCTTGGGGAATCGGTCCTACTGGGTGGGGATGGCTGTTACACCGATAAACTCATCTTT.

The chain carries TRDV1 and TRDJ1, with TRDD2 identical over 9 bases. CDR1 is TSWWSYY, CDR2 QGS, per germline. The CDR3 length is 22 residues. V gave up 0 bases and J gave up 2 bases; unmatched junction bases: 22. The CDR3: CALGELPSYEGVMPGGTDKLIF. CDR3 DNA sequence: TGTGCTCTTGGGGAACTTCCTTCCTACGAGGGGGTCATGCCCGGAGGGACCGATAAACTCATCTTT.

This clone was seen more than once but under ten times. Other DNA variants within this sample encode the same CDR3. The rearrangement uses TRDV1 and TRDJ1; D is unclear. Trimming took 0 bases from V and 0 from J, leaving 8 bases between them. This CDR3 spans 15 amino acids. Germline loops: CDR1 TSWWSYY, CDR2 QGS. CDR3 coding DNA: TGTGCTCTTGGGGAACTGGGCCTGTACACCGATAAACTCATCTTT. Translated, it gives CALGELGLYTDKLIF.

This clone was counted a few times. This rearrangement joins TRDV1 to TRDJ1, with 10 nucleotides matching TRDD3. Germline trimming cut 1 base from V and 2 bases from J; bases unmatched to any gene: 16. The CDR3 consists of 20 residues. Germline lookup yields CDR1 TSWWSYY and CDR2 QGS. The CDR3: CALGERVARGDTVGTDKLIF. CDR3 nucleotides: TGTGCTCTTGGGGAACGTGTTGCCCGGGGGGATACGGTGGGGACCGATAAACTCATCTTT.

A few counts support this clone. The V and J genes are TRDV1 and TRDJ1; 12 positions match TRDD3. The ends lost 5 bases at V and 3 bases at J; junction bases unmatched: 10. This CDR3 is built from 17 residues. Germline V CDR1 and CDR2: TSWWSYY, QGS. CDR3 protein: CALGNPMNWGIPDKLIF. In DNA, the CDR3 is TGTGCTCTTGGGAACCCTATGAACTGGGGGATACCCGATAAACTCATCTTT.

This sequence joins TRDV1 and TRDJ1; the D is unclear. The CDR3 has 17 amino acids. The germline V and J ends were trimmed by 1 base and 0 bases, with 15 bases remaining between them. Germline assignment: CDR1 TSWWSYY and CDR2 QGS. The CDR3 DNA follows: TGTGCTCTTGGGGAACAGGTATCCATGCGGTACACCGATAAACTCATCTTT. Amino acid sequence: CALGEQVSMRYTDKLIF.

V usage is TRDV1 and J usage is TRDJ1; 12 bases agree with TRDD3. Germline-derived CDR1 and CDR2 are TSWWSYY and QGS. This CDR3 is built from 21 residues. The V and J ends lost 5 bases and 0 bases, in that order; junction bases with no gene match: 19. CDR3 DNA: TGTGCTCTTGGGCCCCTCCTATACTGGGGGATACTGGGGGTGTACACCGATAAACTCATCTTT. It yields the protein CALGPLLYWGILGVYTDKLIF.

J is TRDJ1 and V is TRAV29/DV5; 13 bases line up with TRDD3. CDR3 size: 19 residues. Germline CDR1 is NSMFDY and CDR2 is ISSIKDK. J lost 3 bases, V lost 0 bases, and 14 bases had no gene match. The CDR3 loop reads CAASAPFYWGIRESDKLIF. CDR3 bases: TGTGCAGCAAGCGCGCCCTTTTACTGGGGGATACGCGAGTCCGATAAACTCATCTTT.

The J gene is TRDJ1, the V gene TRDV1, with 9 bases identical to TRDD3. The V gene's germline CDR1 is TSWWSYY and CDR2 QGS. The V and J ends lost 0 bases and 2 bases, in that order; junction bases with no gene match: 19. CDR3 length equals 21 residues. The CDR3 DNA sequence: TGTGCTCTTGGGGAACTAATAAGGTGGGGGATAGGGGGGCAAACGACCGATAAACTCATCTTT. Translated: CALGELIRWGIGGQTTDKLIF.

This clone appeared a few times. This chain joins TRDV1 and TRDJ1; D is perhaps TRDD3 (6 bases). The CDR3 covers 14 residues. Germline CDR1 is TSWWSYY and CDR2 is QGS. Trimming left V 9 bases short and J 1 base short, with 15 bases between. The CDR3: CALRMGARTDKLIF. CDR3 DNA: TGTGCTCTCAGAATGGGGGCCCGCACCGATAAACTCATCTTT.

This clone was seen a handful of times. The chain combines TRDV1 with TRDJ1; 11 nucleotides line up with TRDD3. This CDR3 is 25 amino acids long. Germline V gene data show CDR1 as TSWWSYY and CDR2 as QGS. V trimming: 0 bases; J trimming: 3 bases; junction bases outside the gene matches: 30. CDR3 loop: CALGELLSSILPTFLLGDSPDKLIF. CDR3 coding DNA: TGTGCTCTTGGGGAACTACTTTCGAGTATCCTTCCTACGTTCTTACTGGGGGATAGTCCCGATAAACTCATCTTT.

This clone was recorded a few times. V gene TRDV1 combines with J gene TRDJ1; possibly TRDD3 for D (5 bases). Germline lookup yields CDR1 TSWWSYY and CDR2 QGS. The CDR3 totals 17 residues. The V end was cut by 8 bases, the J end by 3 bases, with 25 bases between. The CDR3 DNA sequence: TGTGCTCTTAGCTACCAGCCACGTACAGGGGGCTCCGATAAACTCATCTTT. It translates to CALSYQPRTGGSDKLIF.